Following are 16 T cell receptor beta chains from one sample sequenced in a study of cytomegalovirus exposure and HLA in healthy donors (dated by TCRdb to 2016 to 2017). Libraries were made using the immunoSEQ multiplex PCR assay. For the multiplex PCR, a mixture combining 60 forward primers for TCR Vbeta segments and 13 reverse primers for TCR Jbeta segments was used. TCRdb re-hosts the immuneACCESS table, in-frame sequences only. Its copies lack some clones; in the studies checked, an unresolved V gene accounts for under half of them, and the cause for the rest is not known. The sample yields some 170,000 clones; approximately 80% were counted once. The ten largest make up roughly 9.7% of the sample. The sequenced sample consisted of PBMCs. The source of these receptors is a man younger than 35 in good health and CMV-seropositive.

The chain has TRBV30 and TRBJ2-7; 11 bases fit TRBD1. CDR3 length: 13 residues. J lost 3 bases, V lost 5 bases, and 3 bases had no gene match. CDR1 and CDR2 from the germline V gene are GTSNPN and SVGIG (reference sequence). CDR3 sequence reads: CAWGTGGIYEQYF. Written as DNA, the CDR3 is TGTGCCTGGGGGACAGGGGGAATCTACGAGCAGTACTTC.

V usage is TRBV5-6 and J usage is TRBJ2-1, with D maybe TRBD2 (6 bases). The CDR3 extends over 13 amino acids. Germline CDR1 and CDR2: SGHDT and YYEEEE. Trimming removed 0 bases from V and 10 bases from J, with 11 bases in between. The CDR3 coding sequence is TGTGCCAGCAGCTTGGCCCCGGGGAGGGAGCAGTTCTTC. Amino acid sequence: CASSLAPGREQFF.

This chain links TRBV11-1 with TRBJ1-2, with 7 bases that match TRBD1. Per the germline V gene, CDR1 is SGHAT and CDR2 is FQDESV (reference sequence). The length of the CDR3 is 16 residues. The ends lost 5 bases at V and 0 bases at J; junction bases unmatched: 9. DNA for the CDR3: TGTGCCAGCAGCCCGAGGACAGGACATGCTAACTATGGCTACACCTTC. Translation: CASSPRTGHANYGYTF. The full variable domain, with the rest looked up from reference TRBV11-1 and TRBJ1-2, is EAEVAQSPRYKITEKSQAVAFWCDPISGHATLYWYRQILGQGPELLVQFQDESVVDDSQLPKDRFSAERLKGVDSTLKIQPAELGDSAMYLCASSPRTGHANYGYTFGSGTRLTVV.

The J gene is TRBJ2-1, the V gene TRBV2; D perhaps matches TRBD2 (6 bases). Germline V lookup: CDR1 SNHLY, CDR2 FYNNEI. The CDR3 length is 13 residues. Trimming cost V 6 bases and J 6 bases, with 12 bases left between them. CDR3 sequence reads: CASSGTSSNEQFF. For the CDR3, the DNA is TGTGCCAGCAGCGGAACTAGCAGCAATGAGCAGTTCTTC. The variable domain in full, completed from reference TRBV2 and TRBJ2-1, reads EPEVTQTPSHQVTQMGQEVILRCVPISNHLYFYWYRQILGQKVEFLVSFYNNEISEKSEIFDDQFSVERPDGSNFTLKIRSTKLEDSAMYFCASSGTSSNEQFFGPGTRLTVL.

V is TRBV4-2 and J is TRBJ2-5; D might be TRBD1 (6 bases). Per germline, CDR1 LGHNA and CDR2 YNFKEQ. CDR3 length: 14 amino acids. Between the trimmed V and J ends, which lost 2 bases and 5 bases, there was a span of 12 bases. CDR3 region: CASSQRQGKETQYF. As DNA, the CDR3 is TGTGCCAGCAGCCAACGGCAGGGGAAGGAGACCCAGTACTTC.

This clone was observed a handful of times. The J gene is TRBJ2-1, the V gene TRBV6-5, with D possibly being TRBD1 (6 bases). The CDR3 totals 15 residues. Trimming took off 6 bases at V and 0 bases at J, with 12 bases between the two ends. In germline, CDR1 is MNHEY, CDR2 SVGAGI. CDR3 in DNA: TGTGCCAGCAGCACAACAGGGTCCTCCTACAATGAGCAGTTCTTC. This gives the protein CASSTTGSSYNEQFF.

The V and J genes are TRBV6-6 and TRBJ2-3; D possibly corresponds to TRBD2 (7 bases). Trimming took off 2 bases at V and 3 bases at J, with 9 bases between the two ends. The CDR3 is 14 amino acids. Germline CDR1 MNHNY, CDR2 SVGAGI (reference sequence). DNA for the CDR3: TGTGCCAGCAGTTACGAGGGGGGGACAGATACGCAGTATTTT. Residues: CASSYEGGTDTQYF.

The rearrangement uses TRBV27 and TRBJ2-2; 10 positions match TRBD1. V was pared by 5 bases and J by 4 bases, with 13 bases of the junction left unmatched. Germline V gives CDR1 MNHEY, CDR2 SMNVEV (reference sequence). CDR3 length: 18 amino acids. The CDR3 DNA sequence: TGTGCCAGCAGTCCGTGGGACAGGGGTTTTACTGTCACCGGGGAGCTGTTTTTT. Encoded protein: CASSPWDRGFTVTGELFF.

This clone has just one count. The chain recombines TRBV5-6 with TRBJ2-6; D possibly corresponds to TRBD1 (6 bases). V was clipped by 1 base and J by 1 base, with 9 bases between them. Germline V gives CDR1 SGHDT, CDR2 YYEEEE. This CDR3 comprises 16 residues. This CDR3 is CASSLTGKSGANVLTF. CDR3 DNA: TGTGCCAGCAGCTTGACAGGGAAGTCTGGGGCCAACGTCCTGACTTTC.

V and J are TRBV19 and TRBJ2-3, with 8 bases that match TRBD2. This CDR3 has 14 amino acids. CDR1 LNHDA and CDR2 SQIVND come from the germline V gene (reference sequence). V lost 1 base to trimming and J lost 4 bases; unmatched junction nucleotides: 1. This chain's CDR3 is CASSIVAGPDTQYF. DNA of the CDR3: TGTGCCAGTAGTATAGTAGCGGGACCAGATACGCAGTATTTT. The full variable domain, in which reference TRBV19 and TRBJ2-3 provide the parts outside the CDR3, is DGGITQSPKYLFRKEGQNVTLSCEQNLNHDAMYWYRQDPGQGLRLIYYSQIVNDFQKGDIAEGYSVSREKKESFPLTVTSAQKNPTAFYLCASSIVAGPDTQYFGPGTRLTVL.

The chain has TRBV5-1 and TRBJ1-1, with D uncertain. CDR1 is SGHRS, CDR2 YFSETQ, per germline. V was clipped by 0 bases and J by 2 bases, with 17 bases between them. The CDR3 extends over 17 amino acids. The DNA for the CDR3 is TGCGCCAGCAGCTTGGTCTTCGGTGGTATTACCAACACTGAAGCTTTCTTT. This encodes CASSLVFGGITNTEAFF. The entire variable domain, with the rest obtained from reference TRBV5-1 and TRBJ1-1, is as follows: KAGVTQTPRYLIKTRGQQVTLSCSPISGHRSVSWYQQTPGQGLQFLFEYFSETQRNKGNFPGRFSGRQFSNSRSEMNVSTLELGDSALYLCASSLVFGGITNTEAFFGQGTRLTVV.

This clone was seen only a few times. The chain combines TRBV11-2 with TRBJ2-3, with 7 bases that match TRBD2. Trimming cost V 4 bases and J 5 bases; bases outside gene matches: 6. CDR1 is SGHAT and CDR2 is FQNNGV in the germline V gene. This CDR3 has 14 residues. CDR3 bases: TGTGCCAGCAGCTCACGTCCGGGGGGAGATACGCAGTATTTT. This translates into CASSSRPGGDTQYF.

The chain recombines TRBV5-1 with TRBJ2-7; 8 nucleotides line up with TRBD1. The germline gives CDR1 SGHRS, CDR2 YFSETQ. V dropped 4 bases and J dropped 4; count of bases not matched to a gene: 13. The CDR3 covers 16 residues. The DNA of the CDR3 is TGCGCCAGCAGCCCTGGAGGACAGGGCGGTCTATACGAGCAGTACTTC. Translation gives CASSPGGQGGLYEQYF.

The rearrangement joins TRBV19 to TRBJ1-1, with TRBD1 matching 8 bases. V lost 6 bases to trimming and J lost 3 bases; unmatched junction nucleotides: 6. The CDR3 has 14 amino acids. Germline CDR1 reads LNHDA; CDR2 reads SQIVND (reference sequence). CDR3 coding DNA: TGTGCCAGTAGCGGACAGGGTGGTTACACTGAAGCTTTCTTT. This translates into CASSGQGGYTEAFF.

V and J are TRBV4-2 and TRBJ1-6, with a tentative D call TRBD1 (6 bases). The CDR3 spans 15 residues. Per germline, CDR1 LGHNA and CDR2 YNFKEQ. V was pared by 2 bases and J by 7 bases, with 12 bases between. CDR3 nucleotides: TGTGCCAGCAGCCAATATCCCACAGGGAATTCACCCCTCCACTTT. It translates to CASSQYPTGNSPLHF.

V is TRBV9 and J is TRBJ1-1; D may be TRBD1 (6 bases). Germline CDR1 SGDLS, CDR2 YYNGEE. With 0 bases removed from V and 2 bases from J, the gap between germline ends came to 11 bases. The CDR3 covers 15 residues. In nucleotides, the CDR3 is TGTGCCAGCAGCGTAGTCCCGGGGGGCAACACTGAAGCTTTCTTT. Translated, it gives CASSVVPGGNTEAFF.